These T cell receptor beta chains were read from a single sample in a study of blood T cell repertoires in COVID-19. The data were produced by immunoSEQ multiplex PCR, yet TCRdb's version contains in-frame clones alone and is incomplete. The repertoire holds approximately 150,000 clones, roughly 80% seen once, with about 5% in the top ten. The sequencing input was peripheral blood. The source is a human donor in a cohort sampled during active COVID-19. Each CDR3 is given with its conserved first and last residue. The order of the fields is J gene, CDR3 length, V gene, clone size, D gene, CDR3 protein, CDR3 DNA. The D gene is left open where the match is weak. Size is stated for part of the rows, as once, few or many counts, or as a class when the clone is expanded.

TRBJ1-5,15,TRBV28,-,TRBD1,CASSSGTGGVQPQHF,TGTGCCAGCAGTTCCGGGACAGGGGGCGTTCAGCCCCAGCATTTT
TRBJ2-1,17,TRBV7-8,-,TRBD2,CASSLLLAILPHNEQFF,TGTGCCAGCAGCTTACTACTAGCGATCCTCCCCCACAATGAGCAGTTCTTC
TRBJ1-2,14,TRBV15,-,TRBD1,CATSRDLQGAGYTF,TGTGCCACCAGCAGAGATCTTCAGGGGGCCGGCTACACCTTC
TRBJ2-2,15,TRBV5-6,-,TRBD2,CASSFLAGGVGELFF,TGTGCCAGCAGCTTCCTAGCGGGAGGGGTCGGGGAGCTGTTTTTT
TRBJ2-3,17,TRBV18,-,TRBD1,CASSPPRTGPPTDTQYF,TGTGCCAGCTCACCACCCAGGACAGGCCCCCCCACAGATACGCAGTATTTT
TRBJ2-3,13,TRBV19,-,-,CASSRDRTDTQYF,TGTGCCAGTTCCCGTGACAGGACAGATACGCAGTATTTT
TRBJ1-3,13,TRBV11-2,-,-,CASSLSGGNTIYF,TGTGCCAGCAGCTTGTCCGGGGGAAACACCATATATTTT
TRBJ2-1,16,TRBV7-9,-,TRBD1,CASSKTGTGEYNEQFF,TGTGCCAGCAGCAAGACCGGGACAGGAGAATACAATGAGCAGTTCTTC
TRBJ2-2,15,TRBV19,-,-,CASSIGPGNTGELFF,TGTGCCAGTAGTATCGGTCCGGGGAACACCGGGGAGCTGTTTTTT
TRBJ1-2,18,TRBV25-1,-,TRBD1,CASSPGGGYRSSHYGYTF,TGTGCCAGCAGCCCAGGGGGCGGGTATCGCTCATCACACTATGGCTACACCTTC
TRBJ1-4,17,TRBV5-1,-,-,CASSPEPTPGSGEKLFF,TGCGCCAGCAGCCCCGAACCAACGCCGGGGTCCGGCGAAAAACTGTTTTTT
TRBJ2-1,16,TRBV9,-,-,CASSTLGGARINEQFF,TGTGCCAGCAGCACACTGGGGGGGGCACGGATCAATGAGCAGTTCTTC
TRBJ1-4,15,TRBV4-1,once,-,CASSQTGLANEKLFF,TGCGCCAGCAGCCAAACAGGGTTAGCTAATGAAAAACTGTTTTTT
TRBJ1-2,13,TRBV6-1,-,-,CASSEGGGTSYTF,TGTGCCAGCAGTGAAGGCGGGGGGACCAGCTACACCTTC
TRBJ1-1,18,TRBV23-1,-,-,CASSQSGKILSWNTEAFF,TGCGCCAGCAGTCAATCTGGCAAGATCTTATCCTGGAACACTGAAGCTTTCTTT
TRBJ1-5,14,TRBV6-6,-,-,CASSPGRGNQPQHF,TGTGCCAGCAGCCCCGGGAGGGGCAATCAGCCCCAGCATTTT
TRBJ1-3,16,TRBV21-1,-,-,CASSKERASSGNTIYF,TGTGCCAGCAGCAAAGAGCGGGCGAGCTCTGGAAACACCATATATTTT
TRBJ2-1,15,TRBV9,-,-,CASSVAGGATNEQFF,TGTGCCAGCAGCGTAGCTGGGGGGGCCACCAATGAGCAGTTCTTC
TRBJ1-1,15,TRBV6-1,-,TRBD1,CASSDDRGSRPEAFF,TGTGCCAGCAGTGATGACAGGGGTAGCAGGCCTGAAGCTTTCTTT